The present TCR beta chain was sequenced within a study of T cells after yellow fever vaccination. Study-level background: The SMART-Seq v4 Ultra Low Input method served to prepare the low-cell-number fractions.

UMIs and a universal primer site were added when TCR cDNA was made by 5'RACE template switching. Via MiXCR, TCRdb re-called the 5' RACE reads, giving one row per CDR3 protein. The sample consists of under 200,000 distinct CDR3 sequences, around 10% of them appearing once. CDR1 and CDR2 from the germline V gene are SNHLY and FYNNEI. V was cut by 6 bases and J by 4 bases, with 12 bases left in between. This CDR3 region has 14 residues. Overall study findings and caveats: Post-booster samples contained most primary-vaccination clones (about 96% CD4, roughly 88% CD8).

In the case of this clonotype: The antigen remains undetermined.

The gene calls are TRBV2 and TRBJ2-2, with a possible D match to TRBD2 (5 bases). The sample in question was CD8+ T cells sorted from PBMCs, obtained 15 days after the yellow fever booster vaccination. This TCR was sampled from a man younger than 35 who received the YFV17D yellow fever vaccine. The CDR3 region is CASRIGITTGELFF. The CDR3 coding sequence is TGTGCCAGCAGAATCGGGATTACCACCGGGGAGCTGTTTTTT.